This T cell receptor (beta chain) was identified during a study of T cells in Graves' hyperthyroidism and ophthalmopathy (dated by TCRdb to 2018 to 2020). Regarding the study in general: Peripheral blood was sampled at the time of initial diagnosis, prior to any treatment. In addition, the study compared T-cell repertoires in thyroid tissue and in blood from roughly 6 Graves' hyperthyroidism patients. The paper reports TCR Vbeta CDR3 sequencing of about 140 peripheral blood samples: approximately 43 ophthalmopathy, 70 to 85 hyperthyroidism and 17 progressor patients. The 100 discovery patients were randomly split 7:3 into training and test sets. A discovery cohort of about 100 patients, approximately 44 with Graves' ophthalmopathy and approximately 57 with stable Graves' hyperthyroidism, was used to find distinguishing TCR V-J signatures. Following sampling, methimazole starting at 30 mg daily was given to hyperthyroidism patients, and high-dose intravenous methylprednisolone was given to ophthalmopathy patients. Prospective prediction of ophthalmopathy was tested in an independent validation cohort of 18 hyperthyroidism patients and some 17 patients who later progressed to ophthalmopathy.

Overall study outcomes, separate from this receptor: No statistical method was used to fix the sample size in advance, and group allocation was not hidden from the investigators. In cross-validation, a model built on a 13 V-J signature told ophthalmopathy apart from stable hyperthyroidism with under 90% sensitivity and 81% to 82% specificity, and in testing the same model reached 80%/75%. Blood samples also contained most of the expanded thyroid clonotypes (frequency above 0.001), which suggests that blood repertoires may reflect thyroid immune responses. During validation, the model predicted progression to ophthalmopathy a median of about 6.3 months ahead of onset, with around 70% sensitivity and almost 75% specificity.

Hyperthyroidism patients were aged 18 to 65 years and newly diagnosed, with disease duration of less than 2 months. Patients with uncontrolled infections, other autoimmune diseases, pregnancy or lactation were excluded. Diagnoses were based on clinical symptoms, serum thyroxine and TRAb, thyroid ultrasound and orbital computed tomography. Blood from progressor patients was drawn when they were first diagnosed with hyperthyroidism, before any ophthalmopathy symptoms appeared. Ficoll-Paque density gradient centrifugation was used to isolate PBMCs from around 10 ml of fresh peripheral blood. Progressor patients were first diagnosed with Graves' hyperthyroidism and then developed ophthalmopathy during follow-up. Total RNA was extracted with Trizol reagent, and quality was checked on an Agilent 2100 Bioanalyzer. Relative to germline, V is missing 7 bases and J is missing 7 bases, with 5 bases of the junction outside any gene match. CDR3 length: 14 amino acids, cysteine to phenylalanine. The read is trimmed to its CDR3 DNA, 42 bases read in frame from base 1. From the germline V gene, CDR1 is MDHEN and CDR2 is SYDVKM.

The TCR beta CDR3 regions were amplified from the RNA transcripts. The first round of RT-PCR for the TCR CDR3 was performed with the HTBI primer set and the Qiagen OneStep RT-PCR kit. A second multiplex PCR round built the libraries, followed by size selection and purification. Libraries were sequenced paired-end with 100 bp reads on an Illumina HiSeq2000. In the authors' own workflow: Raw data were processed with SOAPnuke, discarding reads with adapters, uncalled bases, mean Phred below 15, or no exact constant-primer or identifier match. COPE v1.2.5 was used to merge the high-quality paired reads, and each unique nucleotide sequence was defined as a clonotype. Clonotypes were aligned to IMGT TRBV, TRBD and TRBJ reference segments using MiTCR v1.1. The analysis was restricted to V-J combinations with a frequency above 0.0001, which together covered 99% to 99.2% of the repertoires. The TCS score was defined as F50 (clonal expansion) divided by E x V (chaos), with BLOSUM62-based TCRdist calculated between CDR3 peptides within each V-J. Welch's t-statistics and random forest reduced fewer than 600 V-J features to roughly 13, which were used in a naive Bayes classifier (R e1071). TCRdb itself trimmed the public reads at Q25 with fastp, ran MiXCR and retained productive beta chains. Each entry merges the rows of one CDR3 protein and shows their most common DNA and genes. TCRdb, not the authors, supplied the V and J calls. Recorded for this sample are some 250,000 distinct CDR3 sequences; nearly 15% of them occurred a single time. In total, the top ten clones hold roughly 30% of the sample.

About this clonotype: What antigen it recognizes has not been identified. No base quality information exists; no much larger clone differs at one position.

The sample taken for sequencing was blood. The chain uses TRBV28 and TRBJ1-5; 12 bases in the middle match TRBD1. The TCR sequence derives from a woman in her 50s with Graves' hyperthyroidism that later progressed to Graves' ophthalmopathy. The base sequence is TGTGCCAGCATGGGACAGGGGGCGCAGCAGCCCCAGCATTTT. This sequence encodes CASMGQGAQQPQHF.